This T cell receptor beta chain was found in a study of blood T cell repertoires in COVID-19. Germline V gives CDR1 MNHNY, CDR2 SVGAGI (reference sequence). This CDR3 is 13 amino acids long. V lost 2 bases to trimming and J lost 4 bases, with 6 bases between them. Sequencing used immunoSEQ multiplex PCR; TCRdb keeps in-frame clones, though not all of them. The top ten hold approximately 10% of the sample, which has about 280,000 clones, approximately 85% seen once. Source material: peripheral blood. V gene TRBV6-6 combines with J gene TRBJ1-5; D remains unclear. The sequence was obtained from a woman between 70 and 85 years old with acute or convalescent COVID-19. CDR3 DNA: TGTGCCAGCAGTTACGACTTTAATCAGCCCCAGCATTTT. Residues: CASSYDFNQPQHF.